Listed here are 17 T cell receptor beta chains from one sample, sequenced in a study of cytomegalovirus exposure and HLA in healthy donors. Primers: 60 Vbeta forward and 13 Jbeta reverse. TCRdb's copy holds only in-frame clones and misses some; the assay was immunoSEQ multiplex PCR. Its listing shows 90,000 to 130,000 clones. The material sequenced was PBMCs. The receptor set was obtained from a man aged 35 to 55 in good health and CMV-seropositive.

This chain joins TRBV30 and TRBJ2-7; D is possibly TRBD2 (7 bases). The CDR3 is 13 residues long. Per germline, CDR1 GTSNPN and CDR2 SVGIG (reference sequence). Deletions cut 5 bases from V and 5 bases from J, with 16 bases between. For the CDR3, the DNA is TGTGCCTGGGCGGGGGCGACCTACGACGAGCAGTACTTC. It yields the protein CAWAGATYDEQYF.

The V call is TRBV19, the J call TRBJ1-1, with D perhaps TRBD1 (5 bases). Trimming removed 10 bases from V and 0 bases from J, with 15 bases in between. The CDR3 has 14 amino acids. Germline V gene lookup returns CDR1 LNHDA and CDR2 SQIVND (reference sequence). CDR3 sequence reads: CATVWGPMNTEAFF. The CDR3 DNA reads as TGTGCCACGGTATGGGGCCCAATGAACACTGAAGCTTTCTTT.

The chain joins TRBV4-3 to TRBJ1-2, with D possibly TRBD1 on 6 matching bases. Germline lookup yields CDR1 LGHNA and CDR2 YSLEER. This CDR3 contains 15 residues. Trimming took off 0 bases at V and 8 bases at J, with 16 bases between the two ends. CDR3 region: CASSQDRDNLRGYTF. CDR3 DNA sequence: TGCGCCAGCAGCCAAGACCGGGACAATCTGAGGGGCTACACCTTC.

V is TRBV5-6 and J is TRBJ1-1, with a possible D match to TRBD1 (6 bases). The CDR3 covers 13 residues. V shed 0 bases and J shed 4 bases, with 7 bases lying between them. Germline values: CDR1 SGHDT, CDR2 YYEEEE. The CDR3 loop is CASSLGRGTEAFF. In DNA form, the CDR3 reads TGTGCCAGCAGCTTGGGCAGGGGCACTGAAGCTTTCTTT.

The chain recombines TRBV7-8 with TRBJ2-1, with a possible D match to TRBD2 (5 bases). Germline V CDR1 and CDR2: SGHVS, FQNEAQ. Trimming removed 1 base from V and 16 bases from J, with 26 bases in between. The CDR3 runs 16 residues. CDR3 nucleotides: TGTGCCAGCAGCTTAGGGGTCCCCTTCGACCCCCGGGATGTATTCTTC. It yields the protein CASSLGVPFDPRDVFF.

V and J are TRBV28 and TRBJ1-5, with 8 bases aligning to TRBD1. Germline V gene data show CDR1 as MDHEN and CDR2 as SYDVKM. The CDR3 spans 19 residues. J gave up 4 bases and V 3 bases, and 17 bases lay outside the gene matches. CDR3 protein: CASSFFFLPRTGQNQPQHF. The DNA for the CDR3 is TGTGCCAGCAGTTTTTTTTTCCTCCCTCGGACAGGGCAAAATCAGCCCCAGCATTTT.

The V call is TRBV5-1, the J call TRBJ2-1; TRBD2 matches 7 bases. Germline trimming cut 0 bases from V and 5 bases from J; bases unmatched to any gene: 5. This CDR3 has 15 amino acids. Looked up from germline, CDR1 is SGHRS and CDR2 is YFSETQ. CDR3 in amino acids: CASSLVAGENNEQFF. Here the CDR3 DNA reads TGCGCCAGCAGCTTGGTGGCGGGAGAAAACAATGAGCAGTTCTTC.

This chain uses TRBV6-1 with TRBJ2-7, with a weak D call TRBD1 (6 bases). Germline V gives CDR1 MNHNS, CDR2 SASEGT. CDR3 length: 15 residues. Trimming removed 0 bases from V and 4 bases from J, with 13 bases in between. This CDR3 reads CASSEAGAEGYEQYF. Written as DNA, the CDR3 is TGTGCCAGCAGTGAAGCGGGGGCAGAGGGGTACGAGCAGTACTTC.

The chain uses TRBV2 and TRBJ1-2; D not certain. Trimming removed 1 base at V and 0 bases at J, with 9 bases between. From germline, CDR1 is SNHLY and CDR2 FYNNEI. This CDR3 is built from 15 residues. CDR3: CASSEVRAPNYGYTF. The CDR3 nucleotides read TGTGCCAGCAGTGAAGTGAGGGCCCCTAACTATGGCTACACCTTC.

The chain carries TRBV15 and TRBJ1-2; D gene unclear. V was shortened by 0 bases and J by 6 bases, with 11 bases between the two germline ends. This CDR3 is built from 14 residues. The germline V gene encodes CDR1 LNHNV and CDR2 YYDKDF (reference sequence). The CDR3 bases are TGTGCCACCAGCAGAGATATAACGCGTGATGGCTACACCTTC. Encoded protein: CATSRDITRDGYTF.

The chain links TRBV15 to TRBJ1-5; 9 nucleotides match TRBD1. The CDR3 is 14 amino acids. Germline V gene sequence: CDR1 LNHNV, CDR2 YYDKDF (reference sequence). Trimming took 5 bases from V and 7 from J; bases not matched to a gene: 6. CDR3 nucleotides: TGTGCCACCAGCCGGACAGGGGAAGGACAGCCCCAGCATTTT. Residues: CATSRTGEGQPQHF.

The CDR3 here is CASSLDGAVRETQYF. CDR3 sequence (DNA): TGCGCCAGCAGCTTGGATGGTGCCGTGAGGGAGACCCAGTACTTC. V and J are TRBV5-1 and TRBJ2-5; no firm D call. The CDR3 loop spans 15 amino acids. V dropped 0 bases and J dropped 5 bases, with 14 bases sitting between them. Per the germline V gene, CDR1 is SGHRS and CDR2 is YFSETQ.

The chain joins TRBV7-3 to TRBJ2-2, with D maybe TRBD2 (5 bases). Germline V gives CDR1 SGHTA, CDR2 FQGTGA. The CDR3 covers 14 residues. The CDR3 region is CATREGTNTGELFF. In nucleotides, the CDR3 is TGTGCAACCCGGGAAGGGACGAACACCGGGGAGCTGTTTTTT.

The chain couples TRBV11-2 to TRBJ1-5; no clear D gene. CDR1 is SGHAT and CDR2 is FQNNGV in the germline V gene. The CDR3 consists of 15 residues. Between the trimmed V and J ends, which lost 1 base and 3 bases, there was a span of 10 bases. The CDR3 DNA reads TGTGCCAGCAGCTTAGGACGGAGGACCAATCAGCCCCAGCATTTT. Amino acids: CASSLGRRTNQPQHF.

The chain employs TRBV28 and TRBJ2-7; possible D gene TRBD2, 6 bases. In germline, CDR1 is MDHEN, CDR2 SYDVKM. This CDR3 is built from 14 residues. V lost 2 bases and J 4 bases, leaving 12 bases between the germline ends. In nucleotides, the CDR3 is TGTGCCAGCAGTTTAGGGCGGGACCTTTACGAGCAGTACTTC. As protein: CASSLGRDLYEQYF.

The J gene is TRBJ1-2, the V gene TRBV29-1; unclear D gene. CDR3 length: 14 residues. Germline V CDR1 and CDR2: SQVTM, ANQGSEA. With 3 bases removed from V and 4 bases from J, the gap between germline ends came to 15 bases. Here the CDR3 reads CSVDVDSDVYGYTF. In nucleotides, the CDR3 is TGCAGCGTTGATGTGGACTCTGATGTCTATGGCTACACCTTC. The full variable domain, with the rest looked up from reference TRBV29-1 and TRBJ1-2, is SAVISQKPSRDICQRGTSLTIQCQVDSQVTMMFWYRQQPGQSLTLIATANQGSEATYESGFVIDKFPISRPNLTFSTLTVSNMSPEDSSIYLCSVDVDSDVYGYTFGSGTRLTVV.

The rearrangement links TRBV6-1 to TRBJ2-7, with TRBD1 matching over 8 bases. This CDR3 has 15 residues. V lost 2 bases and J lost 0; bases outside the gene matches: 3. Germline lookup yields CDR1 MNHNS and CDR2 SASEGT. This CDR3 reads CASSELTGASYEQYF. CDR3 DNA: TGTGCCAGCAGTGAATTGACAGGGGCCTCCTACGAGCAGTACTTC.